The T cell receptor (beta chain) under discussion was sequenced for a study of chemoradiotherapy in HPV16-positive cancers. Whole-study context: A couple of HPV16-positive patients' cells yielded candidate HPV-specific clones and common motifs. General study points: Functional assays defining HPV-specific T cells used only two HPV16-positive patients.

The germline V and J ends were trimmed by 6 bases and 1 base, with 12 bases remaining between them. CDR1 is ENHRY, CDR2 SYGVKD, per germline. CDR3 size: 14 residues. About this clone: Its matching antigen is unknown.

The table came from immunoSEQ multiplex PCR; TCRdb's copy has only in-frame clones and leaves some out. The table records under 4,000 clones, approximately 80% of them present only once. Sample collection was performed from a patient who underwent chemoradiotherapy. The V gene is TRBV10-3, the J gene TRBJ1-1; the D gene is possibly TRBD1 (6 bases). The clonotype was recovered from a human donor with HPV-associated anogenital cancer. In DNA, the CDR3 is TGTGCCATCAGAAGGGACAACCCGAACACTGAAGCTTTCTTT. As protein: CAIRRDNPNTEAFF.